These 20 T cell receptor beta chains originate from one sample sequenced in a study of circulating tumor DNA in untreated peripheral T-cell lymphoma. Some clones are missing from TCRdb's copy, which holds only in-frame ones; the method was immunoSEQ multiplex PCR. The sample includes roughly 7,300 clones, around four fifths of them seen just once. The sequencing input was tumor tissue. These receptors were taken from a human donor with peripheral T-cell lymphoma.

This rearrangement joins TRBV9 to TRBJ1-5; D is unclear. Germline CDR1 and CDR2: SGDLS and YYNGEE. CDR3 length: 15 residues. Trimming pared 5 bases from V and 2 bases from J, leaving 14 bases between. The CDR3 protein is CASSAGFGRNQPQHF. CDR3 DNA: TGTGCCAGCAGTGCAGGATTCGGTCGCAATCAGCCCCAGCATTTT.

The V gene is TRBV6-8, the J gene TRBJ1-5; 9 nucleotides line up with TRBD1. Germline assignment: CDR1 MNHGY and CDR2 SAAAGT. V was pared by 6 bases and J by 6 bases, with 9 bases of the junction left unmatched. CDR3 length: 15 residues. CDR3 in amino acids: CASSFDRGGSQPQHF. CDR3 DNA: TGTGCCAGCAGCTTCGACAGGGGGGGGAGTCAGCCCCAGCATTTT.

The V and J genes are TRBV4-1 and TRBJ2-2; D gene unclear. Trimming shortened V by 5 bases and J by 6 bases, and 16 bases separated the two germline ends. In germline, CDR1 is MGHRA, CDR2 YSYEKL. The CDR3 contains 15 residues. The DNA for the CDR3 is TGCGCCAGCAGCGCTCCCTCGGCTAGGGCCGGGGAGCTGTTTTTT. This sequence encodes CASSAPSARAGELFF.

This clone was recorded only once. The chain carries TRBV11-3 and TRBJ2-7; D might be TRBD1 (6 bases). V was clipped by 5 bases and J by 6 bases, with 17 bases between them. CDR1 and CDR2 from the germline V gene are SGHNT and YENEEA. This CDR3 has 14 residues. DNA for the CDR3: TGTGCCAGCAGCCCAGCCGGGACAAATGGCGAGCAGTACTTC. This translates into CASSPAGTNGEQYF. The entire variable domain, with the rest obtained from reference TRBV11-3 and TRBJ2-7, is as follows: EAGVVQSPRYKIIEKKQPVAFWCNPISGHNTLYWYLQNLGQGPELLIRYENEEAVDDSQLPKDRFSAERLKGVDSTLKIQPAELGDSAVYLCASSPAGTNGEQYFGPGTRLTVT.

This sequence joins TRBV6-8 and TRBJ1-2, with D maybe TRBD1 (6 bases). V was trimmed by 5 bases and J by 2 bases, leaving 12 bases between them. CDR1 is MNHGY and CDR2 is SAAAGT in the germline V gene. The CDR3 totals 14 residues. This CDR3 reads CASSPTTGNYGYTF. Written as DNA, the CDR3 is TGTGCCAGCAGTCCAACAACAGGGAACTATGGCTACACCTTC.

This clone was counted only a few times. This chain connects TRBV29-1 to TRBJ2-1; TRBD2 matches 8 bases. The length of the CDR3 is 15 residues. The germline CDR1 and CDR2 sequences are SQVTM and ANQGSEA. J gave up 7 bases and V 4 bases, and 12 bases lay outside the gene matches. CDR3: CSVASGTRGRNEQFF. CDR3 bases: TGCAGCGTTGCCTCCGGGACTAGGGGTAGGAATGAGCAGTTCTTC.

The V and J genes are TRBV6-8 and TRBJ2-3; D is perhaps TRBD1 or TRBD2 (6 bases each). V lost 6 bases to trimming and J lost 2 bases, with 18 bases between them. The CDR3 has 16 residues. From germline, CDR1 is MNHGY and CDR2 SAAAGT. Here the CDR3 DNA reads TGTGCCAGCAGAGAACGCCGCGGGGACATCACAGATACGCAGTATTTT. Its protein is CASRERRGDITDTQYF.

This clone was seen just once. J is TRBJ2-4 and V is TRBV15, with 7 bases that match TRBD1. J was trimmed by 9 bases and V by 0 bases; bases with no gene match: 8. Germline V gene data show CDR1 as LNHNV and CDR2 as YYDKDF (reference sequence). The CDR3 covers 15 residues. The CDR3 reads CATSREVRAGGIQYF. In DNA, the CDR3 is TGTGCCACCAGCAGAGAGGTACGGGCAGGGGGCATTCAGTACTTC.

This clone is a singleton in its sample. The chain joins TRBV11-3 to TRBJ2-1; D possibly corresponds to TRBD1 (6 bases). Germline V CDR1 and CDR2: SGHNT, YENEEA. The CDR3 extends over 17 amino acids. Trimming took off 3 bases at V and 7 bases at J, with 22 bases between the two ends. The DNA for the CDR3 is TGTGCCAGCAGCTTCCCAGGGGCTCCTCTAAAGGGGAATGAGCAGTTCTTC. This sequence encodes CASSFPGAPLKGNEQFF.

This clone has more than one count but fewer than ten. V gene TRBV5-1 combines with J gene TRBJ2-1; 12 positions match TRBD2. V was pared by 4 bases and J by 4 bases, with 6 bases of the junction left unmatched. This CDR3 spans 16 amino acids. CDR1 is SGHRS and CDR2 is YFSETQ in the germline V gene. CDR3 region: CASSQITSGGYNEQFF. CDR3 nucleotides: TGCGCCAGCAGCCAGATCACTAGCGGGGGGTACAATGAGCAGTTCTTC.

The chain couples TRBV6-8 to TRBJ1-5; 8 bases are shared with TRBD1. J was trimmed by 4 bases and V by 2 bases; bases with no gene match: 1. Germline V gives CDR1 MNHGY, CDR2 SAAAGT. CDR3 length: 14 residues. CDR3 in amino acids: CASSYRTGNQPQHF. The CDR3 nucleotides read TGTGCCAGCAGTTACCGGACAGGGAATCAGCCCCAGCATTTT.

The gene calls are TRBV19 and TRBJ1-5, with 9 bases identical to TRBD1. Losses at the gene ends were 4 bases for V and 8 bases for J; bases not matched to a gene: 6. Looked up from germline, CDR1 is LNHDA and CDR2 is SQIVND (reference sequence). The CDR3 runs to 14 residues. CDR3: CASSTGTGFEPQHF. As DNA, the CDR3 is TGTGCCAGTAGTACCGGGACAGGGTTCGAGCCCCAGCATTTT.

The V and J genes are TRBV5-1 and TRBJ2-7, with 7 bases aligning to TRBD2. Germline values: CDR1 SGHRS, CDR2 YFSETQ. The CDR3 runs 14 residues. V lost 0 bases, J lost 2 bases, and 2 bases stayed unmatched. Written as DNA, the CDR3 is TGCGCCAGCAGCTTGGCTAGCGGAACCTACGAGCAGTACTTC. Translation: CASSLASGTYEQYF.

The CDR3 reads CASSQSNRVKNQPQHF. The CDR3 nucleotides are TGCGCCAGCAGTCAATCGAACAGGGTCAAGAATCAGCCCCAGCATTTT. The J gene is TRBJ1-5, the V gene TRBV23-1; possible D gene TRBD1, 6 bases. TRBV23-1 has ORF status, its function being uncertain. The CDR3 consists of 16 residues. With 0 bases removed from V and 4 bases from J, the gap between germline ends came to 13 bases.

This clone was found once. V gene TRBV28 combines with J gene TRBJ2-3; 8 bases agree with TRBD1. With 3 bases clipped from V and 5 bases from J, the junction kept 1 base outside the gene matches. The CDR3 loop spans 13 amino acids. The germline gives CDR1 MDHEN, CDR2 SYDVKM. The CDR3 region is CASSLTGEDTQYF. The CDR3 DNA follows: TGTGCCAGCAGTTTGACAGGGGAAGATACGCAGTATTTT.

This chain links TRBV18 with TRBJ1-2, with D uncertain. The CDR3 has 14 residues. Between the trimmed V and J ends, which lost 6 bases and 0 bases, there was a span of 11 bases. CDR1 is KGHSH and CDR2 is LQKENI in the germline V gene. For the CDR3, the DNA is TGTGCCAGCTCCCCCGATGCGGCTAACTATGGCTACACCTTC. Amino acids: CASSPDAANYGYTF. The variable domain in full, completed from reference TRBV18 and TRBJ1-2, reads NAGVMQNPRHLVRRRGQEARLRCSPMKGHSHVYWYRQLPEEGLKFMVYLQKENIIDESGMPKERFSAEFPKEGPSILRIQQVVRGDSAAYFCASSPDAANYGYTFGSGTRLTVV.

The chain joins TRBV14 to TRBJ1-2; no reliable D call. Looked up from germline, CDR1 is SGHDN and CDR2 is FVKESK. CDR3 size: 13 residues. Deletions cut 2 bases from V and 4 bases from J, with 8 bases between. CDR3 sequence reads: CASSQFSSYGYTF. The CDR3 bases are TGTGCCAGCAGCCAATTTTCCAGCTATGGCTACACCTTC. Filled out from reference TRBV14 and TRBJ1-2, the complete variable domain reads EAGVTQFPSHSVIEKGQTVTLRCDPISGHDNLYWYRRVMGKEIKFLLHFVKESKQDESGMPNNRFLAERTGGTYSTLKVQPAELEDSGVYFCASSQFSSYGYTFGSGTRLTVV.

This chain connects TRBV28 to TRBJ2-7; D not certain. V lost 4 bases, J lost 0 bases, and 16 bases lay in between. The germline CDR1 and CDR2 sequences are MDHEN and SYDVKM. The CDR3 is 16 residues long. The CDR3 DNA follows: TGTGCCAGCAGTTCCCCTGTCGGCAGGTCCTCCTACGAGCAGTACTTC. Translation gives CASSSPVGRSSYEQYF.

A single count supports this clone. J is TRBJ2-5 and V is TRBV28, with 8 bases fitting TRBD2. Germline loops: CDR1 MDHEN, CDR2 SYDVKM. This CDR3 spans 15 amino acids. V shed 3 bases and J 5 bases; nucleotides not matched to a gene: 8. The CDR3 reads CASSFRREERETQYF. In DNA form, the CDR3 reads TGTGCCAGCAGTTTTCGGCGGGAGGAGAGGGAGACCCAGTACTTC.

This rearrangement joins TRBV1 to TRBJ2-3; the DNA was not compared with TRBD2, the D call given in the table. TRBV1 is a pseudogene locus. The CDR3 length is 19 residues. The CDR3 region is CASSQGIVTASGDTDTQYF. CDR3 nucleotide sequence: TGCGCCAGCAGCCAAGGTATAGTAACGGCTAGCGGAGACACAGATACGCAGTATTTT.